This paragraph covers one TCR beta chain sequence. The data originate from a study of cytomegalovirus exposure and HLA in healthy donors. Donors in the study were healthy people who gave bone marrow. Per the germline V gene, CDR1 is SGHRS and CDR2 is YFSETQ. This CDR3 has 16 residues. The V gene lost 4 bases and the J gene lost 10 bases, with 21 bases spanning the gap. The PCR was carried out with 60 Vbeta primers and 13 Jbeta primers. Here immunoSEQ multiplex PCR was the method, and the copy in TCRdb shows in-frame clones only, minus some. The sample includes 160,000 or so clones, 70% of them seen just once.

The receptor's source is a man younger than 35 in good health and CMV-seropositive. The chain has TRBV5-1 and TRBJ1-6, with D possibly matching TRBD1 (6 bases). Material: PBMCs. CDR3 in DNA: TGCGCCAGCAGCGCAGGGGAGGGAAGGGGTGTATCACCCCTCCACTTT. Translation: CASSAGEGRGVSPLHF.